This T cell receptor beta chain was observed in a study of T cells in Graves' hyperthyroidism and ophthalmopathy. Amplified regions were TCR beta CDR3 sequences from RNA transcripts. With the HTBI primer set, the TCR CDR3 went through a first round of RT-PCR. TCRdb recomputed calls from the multiplex PCR reads with MiXCR, one row per CDR3 protein. The sample includes more than 500,000 distinct CDR3 sequences, over 12% of them seen just once. Disease duration was under 3 months in the ophthalmopathy patients, who also had a Clinical Activity Score of at least 3 and a NOSPECS grade of at least 4. Germline assignment: CDR1 MDHEN and CDR2 SYDVKM. CDR3 size: 13 residues. Unmatched junction bases numbered 4, after V lost 6 bases and J lost 5 bases. This clonotype was counted ten times or more.

The chain is built from TRBV28 and TRBJ1-2, with 9 bases aligning to TRBD1. This clonotype was obtained from a woman aged 40 to 50 with Graves' ophthalmopathy. Sequencing input: blood. This chain's CDR3 is CASSRDRAYGYTF. The CDR3 DNA is TGTGCCAGCAGCCGGGACAGGGCTTATGGCTACACCTTC.